The 5 T cell receptor beta chains in this list originate from one sample, sequenced in a study of blood T cell repertoires in COVID-19 (dated by TCRdb to the early 2020s). Library construction relied on the immunoSEQ multiplex PCR assay. Here the immuneACCESS table is served through TCRdb, limited to in-frame sequences with V and J called. Missing clones are a known gap in these copies; in checked studies unresolved V genes cover under half, and the rest lacks a known reason. This sample comprises about 480,000 clones, roughly 90% of them detected only once. Approximately 1.8% of the sample lies in the top ten. The sequenced sample was PBMCs or T cells enriched from blood (not recorded which). The receptors come from a woman aged 40 to 50 who had recovered from COVID-19.

Points on this clone: This specimen includes other DNA sequences encoding the same CDR3. The chain has TRBV30 and TRBJ1-5; D perhaps matches TRBD1 (5 bases). The CDR3 is 13 residues long. The V end lost 0 bases, the J end lost 5 bases, and 8 bases lay between the germline ends. Germline lookup yields CDR1 GTSNPN and CDR2 SVGIG (reference sequence). CDR3 bases: TGTGCCTGGAGTGTCCTCAGGGATCAGCCCCAGCATTTT. Translating it yields CAWSVLRDQPQHF.

The V and J genes are TRBV7-8 and TRBJ2-1; 9 bases match TRBD2. V shed 1 base and J 10 bases; nucleotides not matched to a gene: 2. This CDR3 comprises 13 residues. Germline V gene sequence: CDR1 SGHVS, CDR2 FQNEAQ. The CDR3 DNA reads TGTGCCAGCAGCTTAGGACTAGCGGAGGAGCAGTTCTTC. It codes for CASSLGLAEEQFF. The full variable domain, completed using reference TRBV7-8 and TRBJ2-1, is GAGVSQSPRYKVAKRGQDVALRCDPISGHVSLFWYQQALGQGPEFLTYFQNEAQLDKSGLPSDRFFAERPEGSVSTLKIQRTQQEDSAVYLCASSLGLAEEQFFGPGTRLTVL.

The CDR3 DNA reads as TGTGCCACCAGCTCTAGGAGGGGCAATCAGCCCCAGCATTTT. Translating it yields CATSSRRGNQPQHF. V and J are TRBV15 and TRBJ1-5; unclear D gene. This CDR3 has 14 amino acids. Germline V gene sequence: CDR1 LNHNV, CDR2 YYDKDF (reference sequence). Deletions cut 5 bases from V and 2 bases from J, with 10 bases between.

This chain uses TRBV24-1 with TRBJ1-1; TRBD1 might be the D (5 bases). This CDR3 is built from 13 residues. Germline V gives CDR1 KGHDR, CDR2 SFDVKD. Trimming shortened V by 9 bases and J by 2 bases, and 12 bases separated the two germline ends. The DNA for the CDR3 is TGTGCCACCCGCGGGAGGGGAAACACTGAAGCTTTCTTT. Translated, it gives CATRGRGNTEAFF.

The genes are TRBV7-9 and TRBJ1-1, with D unclear. Looked up from germline, CDR1 is SEHNR and CDR2 is FQNEAQ (reference sequence). This CDR3 has 12 amino acids. V was pared by 5 bases and J by 12 bases, with 16 bases between. DNA of the CDR3: TGTGCCAGCAGCGATGACCGATCGGGTCCTTTCTTT. As protein: CASSDDRSGPFF.